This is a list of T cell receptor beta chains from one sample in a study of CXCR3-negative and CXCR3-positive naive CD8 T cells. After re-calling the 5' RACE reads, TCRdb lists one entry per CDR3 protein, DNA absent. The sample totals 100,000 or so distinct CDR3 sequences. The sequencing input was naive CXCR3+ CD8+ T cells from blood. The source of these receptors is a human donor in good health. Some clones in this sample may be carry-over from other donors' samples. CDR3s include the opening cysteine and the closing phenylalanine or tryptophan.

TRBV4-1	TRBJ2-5	CASSQSLSDSSQETQYF
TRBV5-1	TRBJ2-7	CASSTDRVGYEQYF
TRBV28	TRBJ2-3	CASSPSRLVGRSDTQYF
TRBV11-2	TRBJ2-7	CASSPEGPGGTYEQYF
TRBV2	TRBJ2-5	CASSGQGEETQYF
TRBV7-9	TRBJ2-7	CASSFTATAYEQYF
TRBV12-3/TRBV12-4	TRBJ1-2	CASSLTEKYGYTF
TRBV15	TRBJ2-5	CATSPGTKETQYF
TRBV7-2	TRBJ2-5	CASRTPYGPAGPNREETQYF
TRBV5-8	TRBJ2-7	CASSPAVAGQGYSHYEQYF